This T cell receptor (beta chain) was sequenced during a study of spatial heterogeneity in lung cancer. Time point: sample taken at primary tumor resection. Tumor, nontumor lung or frozen PBMC supplied whole RNA that was sequenced unsorted. TCRdb passed the 5' RACE reads through MiXCR, listing each CDR3 protein once. The sample has about 90,000 distinct CDR3 sequences, roughly 9.5% seen once; the top ten hold 6.9%. Trimming removed 5 bases from V and 1 base from J, with 11 bases in between. The germline CDR1 and CDR2 sequences are SGHTA and FQGNSA. The CDR3 covers 14 residues. Specimen: PBMCs, collected at surgery. The chain joins TRBV7-2 to TRBJ1-1; D unclear. The TCR originated in a male donor with early-stage non-small cell lung cancer. CDR3 protein: CASSPILGNTEAFF. The CDR3 nucleotides are TGTGCCAGCAGCCCCATCCTCGGGAACACTGAAGCTTTCTTT.